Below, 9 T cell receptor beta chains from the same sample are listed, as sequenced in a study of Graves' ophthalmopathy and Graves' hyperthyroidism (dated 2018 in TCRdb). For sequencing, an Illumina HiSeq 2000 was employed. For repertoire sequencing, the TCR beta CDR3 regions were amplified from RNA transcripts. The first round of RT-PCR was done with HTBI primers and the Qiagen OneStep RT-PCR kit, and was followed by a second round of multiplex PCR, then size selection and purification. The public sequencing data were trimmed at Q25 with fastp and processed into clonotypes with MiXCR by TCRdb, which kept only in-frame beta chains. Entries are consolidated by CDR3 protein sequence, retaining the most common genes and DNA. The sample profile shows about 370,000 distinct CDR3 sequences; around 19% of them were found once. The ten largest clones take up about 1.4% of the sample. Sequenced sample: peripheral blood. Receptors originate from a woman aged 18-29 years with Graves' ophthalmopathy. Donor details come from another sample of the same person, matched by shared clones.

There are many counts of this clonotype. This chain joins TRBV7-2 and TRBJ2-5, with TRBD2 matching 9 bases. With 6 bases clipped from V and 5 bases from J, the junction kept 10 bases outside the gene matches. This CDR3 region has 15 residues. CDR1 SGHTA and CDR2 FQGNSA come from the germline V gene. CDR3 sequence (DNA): TGTGCCAGCAGTCACCAAGCGGGGGGCGGGGAGACCCAGTACTTC. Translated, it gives CASSHQAGGGETQYF.

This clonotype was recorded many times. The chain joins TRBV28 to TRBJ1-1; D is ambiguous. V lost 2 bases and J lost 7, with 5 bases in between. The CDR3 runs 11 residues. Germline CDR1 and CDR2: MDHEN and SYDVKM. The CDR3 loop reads CASSLGSEAFF. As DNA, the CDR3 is TGTGCCAGCAGTTTAGGCAGTGAAGCTTTCTTT.

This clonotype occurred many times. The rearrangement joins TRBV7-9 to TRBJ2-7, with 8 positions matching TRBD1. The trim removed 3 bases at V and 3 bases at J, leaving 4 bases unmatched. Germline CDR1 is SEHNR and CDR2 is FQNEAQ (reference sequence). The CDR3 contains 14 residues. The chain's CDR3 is CASSFPDRDYEQYF. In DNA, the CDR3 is TGTGCCAGCAGCTTCCCGGACAGGGACTACGAGCAGTACTTC.

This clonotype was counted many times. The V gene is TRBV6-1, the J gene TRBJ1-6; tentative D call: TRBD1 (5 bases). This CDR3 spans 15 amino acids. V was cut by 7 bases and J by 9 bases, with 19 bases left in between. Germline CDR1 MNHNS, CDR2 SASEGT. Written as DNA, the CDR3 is TGTGCCAGCAATGGACTCCGGGGCCCTATTTCACCCCTCCACTTT. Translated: CASNGLRGPISPLHF.

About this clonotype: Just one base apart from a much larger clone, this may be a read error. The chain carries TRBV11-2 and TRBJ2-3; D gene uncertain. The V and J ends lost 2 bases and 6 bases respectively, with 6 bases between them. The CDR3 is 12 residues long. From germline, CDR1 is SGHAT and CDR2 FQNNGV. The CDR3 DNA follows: TGTGCCAGCAGCTTACATGTGGATACGCAGTATTTT. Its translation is CASSLHVDTQYF.

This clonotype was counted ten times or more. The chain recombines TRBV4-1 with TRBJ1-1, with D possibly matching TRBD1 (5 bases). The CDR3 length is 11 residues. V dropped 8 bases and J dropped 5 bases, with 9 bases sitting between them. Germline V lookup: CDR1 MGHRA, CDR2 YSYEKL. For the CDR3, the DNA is TGCGCCAGCTTTGGGGGTACTGAAGCTTTCTTT. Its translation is CASFGGTEAFF.

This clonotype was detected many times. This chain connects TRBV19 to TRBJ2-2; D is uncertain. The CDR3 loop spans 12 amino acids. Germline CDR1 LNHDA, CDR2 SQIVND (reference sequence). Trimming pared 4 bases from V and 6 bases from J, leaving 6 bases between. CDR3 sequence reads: CASSKGSGELFF. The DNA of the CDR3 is TGTGCCAGTAGTAAGGGTTCCGGGGAGCTGTTTTTT. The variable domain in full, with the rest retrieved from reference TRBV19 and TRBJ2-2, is DGGITQSPKYLFRKEGQNVTLSCEQNLNHDAMYWYRQDPGQGLRLIYYSQIVNDFQKGDIAEGYSVSREKKESFPLTVTSAQKNPTAFYLCASSKGSGELFFGEGSRLTVL.

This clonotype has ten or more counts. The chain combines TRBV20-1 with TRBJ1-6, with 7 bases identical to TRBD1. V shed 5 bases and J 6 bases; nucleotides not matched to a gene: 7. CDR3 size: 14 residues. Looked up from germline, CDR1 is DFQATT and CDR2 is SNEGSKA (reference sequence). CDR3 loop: CSASPGQFNSPLHF. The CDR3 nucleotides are TGCAGTGCTTCACCGGGACAGTTTAATTCACCCCTCCACTTT.

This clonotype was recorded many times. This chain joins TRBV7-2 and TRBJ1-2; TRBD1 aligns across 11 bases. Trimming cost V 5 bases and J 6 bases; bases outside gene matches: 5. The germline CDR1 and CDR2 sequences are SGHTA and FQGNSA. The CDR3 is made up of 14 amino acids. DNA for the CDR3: TGTGCCAGCAGCCTATGGACAGGGGGCGATGGCTACACCTTC. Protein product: CASSLWTGGDGYTF.